The 19 T cell receptor beta chains below were found in one sample sequenced in a study of CD8+ T cells in alopecia areata. Regarding treatment: oral pan-JAK inhibitor, 5-10 mg twice daily. As the sequencing template, cDNA was produced by extracting RNA and reverse transcribing it. The repertoire was sequenced with immunoSEQ multiplex PCR; TCRdb's copy has only in-frame clones and lacks some. The sample has 130,000 or so clones; approximately 90% are singletons. The material sequenced was CD8+ T cells sorted from blood, taken at week 4, from a patient treated with tofacitinib. The receptors derive from a human donor with alopecia areata.

This chain connects TRBV6-1 to TRBJ2-7; no clear D gene. Germline values: CDR1 MNHNS, CDR2 SASEGT. V lost 2 bases and J 11 bases, leaving 10 bases between the germline ends. CDR3 length equals 11 residues. Written as DNA, the CDR3 is TGTGCCAGCAGTGAAAGCTTTTTCGAGTACTTC. It specifies CASSESFFEYF.

The chain combines TRBV27 with TRBJ1-5; 8 nucleotides match TRBD1. This CDR3 has 15 amino acids. Unmatched junction bases numbered 4, after V lost 2 bases and J lost 4 bases. The V gene's germline CDR1 is MNHEY and CDR2 SMNVEV (reference sequence). CDR3 in DNA: TGTGCCAGCAGTTTAACAGGGACAGGAAATCAGCCCCAGCATTTT. Translating gives CASSLTGTGNQPQHF.

The chain couples TRBV19 to TRBJ2-5; no definite D call. This CDR3 region has 10 residues. V was trimmed by 9 bases and J by 5 bases, leaving 7 bases between them. Germline CDR1 and CDR2: LNHDA and SQIVND (reference sequence). The CDR3 nucleotides are TGTGCCAGCGGGTATGAGACCCAGTACTTC. Amino acids: CASGYETQYF.

The CDR3 is CSVVEGLTYEQYF. In DNA form, the CDR3 reads TGCAGCGTTGTGGAGGGACTTACCTACGAGCAGTACTTC. The chain recombines TRBV29-1 with TRBJ2-7, with D possibly TRBD2 on 6 matching bases. Germline V gene sequence: CDR1 SQVTM, CDR2 ANQGSEA. The length of the CDR3 is 13 residues. Trimming pared 4 bases from V and 2 bases from J, leaving 12 bases between.

This clone has just one count. The germline gene is not matched at one end of the junction; a read error may be the cause. The V gene is TRBV9, the J gene TRBJ1-5, with a possible D match to TRBD1 (5 bases). The CDR3 runs 13 residues. Germline V lookup: CDR1 SGDLS, CDR2 YYNGEE. The CDR3 DNA is TGTGCCGGCAGCGGGGGTGGCAATCAGCCCCAGCATTTT. The encoded protein is CAGSGGGNQPQHF.

The chain employs TRBV7-6 and TRBJ2-2, with TRBD1 matching over 8 bases. The CDR3 spans 17 residues. Germline assignment: CDR1 SGHVS and CDR2 FNYEAQ. Losses at the gene ends were 1 base for V and 6 bases for J; bases not matched to a gene: 10. The CDR3 bases are TGTGCCAGCAGCTTAGTAGGTGGACAGGGTCCCTCCGGGGAGCTGTTTTTT. This encodes CASSLVGGQGPSGELFF.

Points on this clone: The identical CDR3 is also encoded by other nucleotide sequences in the sample. The chain carries TRBV5-6 and TRBJ1-5; 10 nucleotides align to TRBD1. The J segment lost 7 bases and the V segment lost 5 bases, leaving 6 bases of the junction unmatched. The CDR3 is 14 amino acids. CDR1 and CDR2 (germline): SGHDT, YYEEEE. DNA of the CDR3: TGTGCCAGCAGTAGGACAGGGGGAAACCAGCCCCAGCATTTT. This codes for CASSRTGGNQPQHF. The full variable domain, rest sourced from reference TRBV5-6 and TRBJ1-5, is DAGVTQSPTHLIKTRGQQVTLRCSPKSGHDTVSWYQQALGQGPQFIFQYYEEEERQRGNFPDRFSGHQFPNYSSELNVNALLLGDSALYLCASSRTGGNQPQHFGDGTRLSIL.

The chain combines TRBV19 with TRBJ2-1, with D tentatively TRBD2 (5 bases). The CDR3 runs to 13 residues. Germline V CDR1 and CDR2: LNHDA, SQIVND (reference sequence). CDR3 loop: CASGGSSYNEQFF. The CDR3 DNA reads TGTGCGTCAGGAGGCAGCTCCTACAATGAGCAGTTCTTC.

This rearrangement joins TRBV7-3 to TRBJ2-3; weak D call: TRBD1 (5 bases). V lost 3 bases to trimming and J lost 4 bases, with 11 bases between them. CDR1 SGHTA and CDR2 FQGTGA come from the germline V gene. The CDR3 spans 14 residues. The CDR3 here is CASSFTGFPDTQYF. The CDR3 DNA follows: TGTGCCAGCAGCTTTACAGGTTTCCCAGATACGCAGTATTTT.

The chain carries TRBV4-2 and TRBJ2-7; 7 nucleotides line up with TRBD1. Trimming took 3 bases from V and 2 from J; bases not matched to a gene: 7. The CDR3 loop spans 15 amino acids. Per the germline V gene, CDR1 is LGHNA and CDR2 is YNFKEQ. The CDR3 sequence is CASSQLTGQPYEQYF. CDR3 bases: TGTGCCAGCAGCCAGCTCACGGGACAGCCCTACGAGCAGTACTTC.

The chain carries TRBV14 and TRBJ1-1; D remains ambiguous. CDR1 and CDR2 (germline): SGHDN, FVKESK. The CDR3 is 13 amino acids. Trimming removed 4 bases from V and 6 bases from J, with 12 bases in between. This CDR3 is CASSRDSLAEAFF. The CDR3 DNA sequence: TGTGCCAGCAGCCGGGATTCCTTGGCTGAAGCTTTCTTT.

Remarks on this clone: Other nucleotide sequences from this sample produce the same CDR3. This chain connects TRBV5-4 to TRBJ1-5; D unclear. The CDR3 has 13 amino acids. The V end was cut by 2 bases, the J end by 4 bases, with 7 bases between. CDR1 SGHNT and CDR2 YYREEE come from the germline V gene (reference sequence). CDR3 nucleotide sequence: TGTGCCAGCAGCTTAGGTCCTAATCAGCCCCAGCATTTT. Protein sequence: CASSLGPNQPQHF.

In nucleotides, the CDR3 is TGCGCCAGCAGCCAAGATCTAGACCCCTACAATGAGCAGTTCTTC. Protein sequence: CASSQDLDPYNEQFF. The chain links TRBV4-1 to TRBJ2-1; D is undetermined. Trimming shortened V by 0 bases and J by 2 bases, and 8 bases separated the two germline ends. CDR1 and CDR2 (germline): MGHRA, YSYEKL. The CDR3 sequence is 15 residues long.

This clone was counted between two and nine times. The V and J genes are TRBV5-4 and TRBJ2-1; D not resolved. This CDR3 region has 13 residues. Deletions cut 7 bases from V and 3 bases from J, with 11 bases between. Per germline, CDR1 SGHNT and CDR2 YYREEE (reference sequence). The CDR3 here is CASARPDYNEQFF. The CDR3 DNA reads as TGTGCCAGCGCTCGACCCGACTACAATGAGCAGTTCTTC.

J is TRBJ2-3 and V is TRBV27; the D call may be TRBD1 or TRBD2 (6 bases each). Trimming cost V 6 bases and J 1 base, with 8 bases left between them. Germline V CDR1 and CDR2: MNHEY, SMNVEV (reference sequence). This CDR3 spans 13 amino acids. This CDR3 reads CASSRGRTDTQYF. The CDR3, as DNA: TGTGCCAGCAGCCGGGGGCGCACAGATACGCAGTATTTT.

The chain couples TRBV10-3 to TRBJ2-1, with 14 bases aligning to TRBD2. Germline CDR1 ENHRY, CDR2 SYGVKD. Losses at the gene ends were 8 bases for V and 9 bases for J; bases not matched to a gene: 9. The CDR3 spans 15 residues. The chain's CDR3 is CAIGGGLAGGGEQFF. CDR3 nucleotides: TGTGCCATCGGAGGCGGACTAGCGGGAGGAGGTGAGCAGTTCTTC.

The V and J genes are TRBV5-4 and TRBJ1-2, with 9 bases lining up with TRBD1. V shed 2 bases, J shed 4 bases, and the junction held 6 bases outside the gene matches. The CDR3 sequence is 15 residues long. Germline V gene data show CDR1 as SGHNT and CDR2 as YYREEE (reference sequence). CDR3 sequence: CASSFGTGSIYGYTF. In DNA, the CDR3 is TGTGCCAGCAGCTTTGGGACAGGGTCTATCTATGGCTACACCTTC.

This chain joins TRBV9 and TRBJ2-5, with 11 bases that match TRBD2. V dropped 3 bases and J dropped 3; count of bases not matched to a gene: 10. The germline V gene has CDR1 SGDLS and CDR2 YYNGEE. CDR3 length equals 17 residues. CDR3 loop: CASSAPSSSGRKETQYF. CDR3 DNA: TGTGCCAGCAGCGCCCCCTCCTCTAGCGGGAGGAAAGAGACCCAGTACTTC.

This clone was seen once. The chain joins TRBV27 to TRBJ2-5; a possible D gene is TRBD1 (5 bases). Germline CDR1 MNHEY, CDR2 SMNVEV (reference sequence). There are 15 residues in the CDR3. V was shortened by 2 bases and J by 1 base, with 11 bases between the two germline ends. CDR3 DNA: TGTGCCAGCAGTTTAGGGGCGGTCAGCCAAGAGACCCAGTACTTC. Its protein is CASSLGAVSQETQYF.